The clone carrying this T cell receptor (beta chain) was recorded at least ten times. Its antigen is not identified. Read coverage stops 3 residues before the CDR3 terminus; the germline J gene supplies the remainder. The sample comes from a study of T cell clonality in common variable immunodeficiency. Study outcomes and limitations: Compared with controls, CVID subjects had fewer shared TCRbeta clones. The cause of increased CVID clonality remains unclear without subpopulation sequencing.

Measured with immunoSEQ multiplex PCR; TCRdb has only the in-frame clones, and not every one. This sample carries about 42,000 clones, none of them present only once. The V gene's germline CDR1 is SEHNR and CDR2 FQNEAQ (reference sequence). The CDR3 spans 13 residues. V was pared by 11 bases and J by 3 bases, with 16 bases between. This chain joins TRBV7-9 and TRBJ1-2, with D tentatively TRBD1 (5 bases). Sequences were obtained from peripheral blood mononuclear cells. The sequence derives from a person aged 18 to 70 in good health. CDR3 DNA (partial): TGTGCCTCAAGGGGTCAGGGAGACTATGGC. Its translation: CASRGQGDYG. The whole CDR3 is CASRGQGDYGYTF.